The 24 T cell receptor beta chains below were found in one sample sequenced in a study of T cell responses to AZD1222 COVID-19 vaccine (dated by TCRdb to about 2021). The library was produced with the immunoSEQ multiplex PCR assay. What TCRdb holds here is the immuneACCESS table cut down to in-frame rearrangements. Part of the clones is not present; checked against another copy, under half of the missing clones reflect an unresolved V gene, and the others are unexplained. The sample has 110,000 or so clones on record, approximately 87% of them singletons. About 2.5% of the sample is in the top ten clones. What the time point label conveys for this sample: baseline before first vaccination. Here the sequenced sample was peripheral blood, taken on day 0 of AZD1222 vaccination. Receptor source: an adult in good health.

The J gene is TRBJ1-3, the V gene TRBV7-8, with D perhaps matching TRBD1 (5 bases). The CDR3 runs to 14 residues. Germline V gives CDR1 SGHVS, CDR2 FQNEAQ. The germline V and J ends were trimmed by 5 bases and 2 bases, with 10 bases remaining between them. CDR3 DNA sequence: TGTGCCAGCAGCCTGGTGGGGGCTGGAAACACCATATATTTT. It is translated as CASSLVGAGNTIYF. Based on the CDR3 plus reference TRBV7-8 and TRBJ1-3, the full variable domain is GAGVSQSPRYKVAKRGQDVALRCDPISGHVSLFWYQQALGQGPEFLTYFQNEAQLDKSGLPSDRFFAERPEGSVSTLKIQRTQQEDSAVYLCASSLVGAGNTIYFGEGSWLTVV.

The rearrangement joins TRBV6-5 to TRBJ1-1, with D possibly matching TRBD1 (5 bases). The germline V gene has CDR1 MNHEY and CDR2 SVGAGI. The V end lost 7 bases, the J end lost 0 bases, and 12 bases lay between the germline ends. The CDR3 has 14 amino acids. The CDR3 sequence is CASITDSMNTEAFF. The CDR3 DNA reads TGTGCCAGCATTACCGACAGCATGAACACTGAAGCTTTCTTT.

This clone was seen just once. The rearrangement links TRBV7-9 to TRBJ2-3, with TRBD1 matching 7 bases. There are 14 residues in the CDR3. V shed 8 bases and J 1 base; nucleotides not matched to a gene: 6. Per germline, CDR1 SEHNR and CDR2 FQNEAQ (reference sequence). The CDR3 region is CASRRQGGTDTQYF. The CDR3 bases are TGTGCCAGCCGTCGGCAGGGGGGCACAGATACGCAGTATTTT.

V and J are TRBV3-1 (or the pseudogene TRBV3-2) and TRBJ2-7; D may be TRBD2 (6 bases). CDR3 length: 16 amino acids. The germline V and J ends were trimmed by 2 bases and 0 bases, with 14 bases remaining between them. Germline values: CDR1 LGHDT, CDR2 YNNKEL (reference sequence). DNA for the CDR3: TGTGCCAGCAGCCAACTCGGGACTGCGAGCTCCTACGAGCAGTACTTC. It specifies CASSQLGTASSYEQYF.

V and J are TRBV29-1 and TRBJ2-2; D ambiguous. Per germline, CDR1 SQVTM and CDR2 ANQGSEA. Trimming took off 4 bases at V and 2 bases at J, with 8 bases between the two ends. This CDR3 region has 13 residues. CDR3 region: CSVVLGNTGELFF. As DNA, the CDR3 is TGCAGCGTTGTCCTCGGAAACACCGGGGAGCTGTTTTTT.

This chain's CDR3 is CASSVTPNSYNEQFF. The CDR3 DNA reads as TGTGCCAGCAGCGTTACGCCGAACTCCTACAATGAGCAGTTCTTC. The gene calls are TRBV9 and TRBJ2-1; D remains unclear. The CDR3 consists of 15 residues. The V gene's germline CDR1 is SGDLS and CDR2 YYNGEE. V dropped 2 bases and J dropped 0 bases, with 9 bases sitting between them.

This rearrangement joins TRBV2 to TRBJ1-1; maybe TRBD1 (5 bases). This CDR3 is built from 13 residues. V was trimmed by 8 bases and J by 4 bases, leaving 14 bases between them. Per germline, CDR1 SNHLY and CDR2 FYNNEI. CDR3 sequence (DNA): TGTGCCAGCGTGGTCGGGGCGCCCACTGAAGCTTTCTTT. As protein: CASVVGAPTEAFF.

V usage is TRBV21-1 and J usage is TRBJ2-5; the D call of TRBD2 is as the table states it, not checked on the DNA. TRBV21-1 is a recognized pseudogene. The length of the CDR3 is 17 residues. CDR3 in amino acids: CASSKPRELMAWETQYF. DNA for the CDR3: TGTGCCAGCAGCAAACCGCGGGAGTTGATGGCATGGGAGACCCAGTACTTC.

The genes are TRBV18 and TRBJ2-6; 10 bases agree with TRBD1. The CDR3 has 19 residues. Germline values: CDR1 KGHSH, CDR2 LQKENI. Unmatched junction bases numbered 12, after V lost 3 bases and J lost 4 bases. This CDR3 is CASSPKIGQGGVGANVLTF. The CDR3 DNA reads TGTGCCAGCTCACCGAAGATCGGACAGGGGGGAGTAGGGGCCAACGTCCTGACTTTC.

The gene calls are TRBV2 and TRBJ1-1; TRBD1 aligns across 9 bases. Germline V gives CDR1 SNHLY, CDR2 FYNNEI. This CDR3 is built from 14 residues. V shed 5 bases and J 2 bases; nucleotides not matched to a gene: 3. CDR3 bases: TGTGCCAGCAGTACACAGGGGGCTAACACTGAAGCTTTCTTT. It codes for CASSTQGANTEAFF.

This clone was observed once. The genes are TRBV10-3 and TRBJ2-1; 12 nucleotides align to TRBD2. This CDR3 is 15 amino acids long. From germline, CDR1 is ENHRY and CDR2 SYGVKD. V gave up 10 bases and J gave up 8 bases; unmatched junction bases: 12. The CDR3 is CATNTRTSGADEQFF. For the CDR3, the DNA is TGTGCCACTAACACCCGGACTAGCGGGGCAGATGAGCAGTTCTTC.

The J gene is TRBJ2-3, the V gene TRBV9; D perhaps matches TRBD1 (5 bases). Looked up from germline, CDR1 is SGDLS and CDR2 is YYNGEE. V was cut by 1 base and J by 2 bases, with 11 bases left in between. The CDR3 runs to 15 residues. In DNA, the CDR3 is TGTGCCAGCAGCGTACAGGGCCTTTCCACAGATACGCAGTATTTT. Protein: CASSVQGLSTDTQYF. The whole variable domain, remainder taken from reference TRBV9 and TRBJ2-3, is DSGVTQTPKHLITATGQRVTLRCSPRSGDLSVYWYQQSLDQGLQFLIQYYNGEERAKGNILERFSAQQFPDLHSELNLSSLELGDSALYFCASSVQGLSTDTQYFGPGTRLTVL.

The chain employs TRBV7-9 and TRBJ1-4, with D unresolved. The CDR3 covers 17 residues. Between the trimmed V and J ends, which lost 5 bases and 0 bases, there was a span of 16 bases. From germline, CDR1 is SEHNR and CDR2 FQNEAQ (reference sequence). The chain's CDR3 is CASSLGRTSPTNEKLFF. CDR3 nucleotide sequence: TGTGCCAGCAGCCTTGGTAGGACCTCTCCAACTAATGAAAAACTGTTTTTT.

CDR3 amino acids: CASSFGLKNYGYTF. The CDR3 coding sequence is TGCGCCAGCAGCTTCGGACTGAAGAACTATGGCTACACCTTC. The chain employs TRBV5-1 and TRBJ1-2; D not certain. The CDR3 is made up of 14 amino acids. Trimming left V 2 bases short and J 2 bases short, with 10 bases between. The germline gives CDR1 SGHRS, CDR2 YFSETQ. Full variable domain (outside the CDR3, taken from reference TRBV5-1 and TRBJ1-2): KAGVTQTPRYLIKTRGQQVTLSCSPISGHRSVSWYQQTPGQGLQFLFEYFSETQRNKGNFPGRFSGRQFSNSRSEMNVSTLELGDSALYLCASSFGLKNYGYTFGSGTRLTVV.

CDR3: CASSPVKAAAGGNTIYF. The CDR3 nucleotides read TGCGCCAGCAGCCCGGTAAAGGCGGCGGCAGGGGGAAACACCATATATTTT. The chain combines TRBV4-1 with TRBJ1-3; the D gene is possibly TRBD1 (5 bases). The CDR3 sequence is 17 residues long. Trimming removed 4 bases at V and 4 bases at J, with 20 bases between. The germline gives CDR1 MGHRA, CDR2 YSYEKL.

The chain couples TRBV18 to TRBJ1-1; maybe TRBD1 (6 bases). The CDR3 totals 12 residues. Trimming left V 6 bases short and J 11 bases short, with 16 bases between. Germline V CDR1 and CDR2: KGHSH, LQKENI. The CDR3 loop is CASSPRGGTAFF. In DNA, the CDR3 is TGTGCCAGCTCCCCTAGGGGGGGCACGGCTTTCTTT.

The gene calls are TRBV7-2 and TRBJ1-5; TRBD1 matches 7 bases. Germline V gene lookup returns CDR1 SGHTA and CDR2 FQGNSA. Trimming removed 5 bases from V and 3 bases from J; junction bases left unmatched: 7. The CDR3 sequence is 15 residues long. The CDR3: CASSRDSIPNQPQHF. The CDR3 DNA sequence: TGTGCCAGCAGCCGGGACAGTATTCCCAATCAGCCCCAGCATTTT.

The chain combines TRBV4-1 with TRBJ2-7; no reliable D call. The length of the CDR3 is 13 residues. Trimming shortened V by 6 bases and J by 5 bases, and 14 bases separated the two germline ends. The germline CDR1 and CDR2 sequences are MGHRA and YSYEKL. CDR3 loop: CASSPVLLDEQYF. For the CDR3, the DNA is TGCGCCAGCAGTCCCGTGCTTCTGGACGAGCAGTACTTC.

The gene calls are TRBV28 and TRBJ2-5; either TRBD1 or TRBD2 may supply D (5 bases each). The V end was cut by 8 bases, the J end by 5 bases, with 18 bases between. Looked up from germline, CDR1 is MDHEN and CDR2 is SYDVKM. The CDR3 totals 14 residues. The CDR3 nucleotides read TGTGCCAGCGGGACGGACCGGTCCGCGGAGACCCAGTACTTC. Encoded protein: CASGTDRSAETQYF.

The table lists this clone with a count of one. The chain recombines TRBV19 with TRBJ1-4, with D possibly being TRBD1 (5 bases). CDR1 is LNHDA, CDR2 SQIVND, per germline (reference sequence). The CDR3 length is 16 residues. Between the trimmed V and J ends, which lost 5 bases and 3 bases, there was a span of 16 bases. CDR3 DNA sequence: TGTGCCAGTAGTGGGGCGCTGACGACAGCTAATGAAAAACTGTTTTTT. Its protein is CASSGALTTANEKLFF.

The CDR3 DNA is TGTGCCAGCAGCCATAGGACAGCAACCTACTCGGGTAGCAATCAGCCCCAGCATTTT. Its protein product is CASSHRTATYSGSNQPQHF. The V call is TRBV3-1 (or the pseudogene TRBV3-2), the J call TRBJ1-5, with a tentative D call TRBD1 (6 bases). V was pared by 3 bases and J by 0 bases, with 21 bases between. CDR1 and CDR2 from the germline V gene are LGHDT and YNNKEL (reference sequence). This CDR3 contains 19 residues.

V and J are TRBV5-1 and TRBJ1-1; 7 nucleotides agree with TRBD1. The CDR3 has 15 amino acids. With V trimmed by 0 bases and J by 6 bases, 8 bases remained unmatched. Germline-derived CDR1 and CDR2 are SGHRS and YFSETQ. Here the CDR3 reads CASSLASGGASEAFF. DNA for the CDR3: TGCGCCAGCAGCTTGGCCTCAGGGGGGGCCTCTGAAGCTTTCTTT.

The V gene is TRBV12-5, the J gene TRBJ2-4; D is perhaps TRBD2 (6 bases). Trimming took 6 bases from V and 0 from J, leaving 18 bases between them. Germline CDR1 reads LGHNT; CDR2 reads FRNRAP. The CDR3 extends over 17 amino acids. Here the CDR3 DNA reads TGTGCTAGTGGCCCTCGTGGAGGGGACCTAGCCAAAAACATTCAGTACTTC. Its translation: CASGPRGGDLAKNIQYF.

The rearrangement links TRBV19 to TRBJ2-7, with D uncertain. CDR3 size: 9 residues. Between the trimmed V and J ends, which lost 7 bases and 8 bases, there was a span of 6 bases. Per germline, CDR1 LNHDA and CDR2 SQIVND (reference sequence). CDR3 sequence: CASTPKQYF. The DNA of the CDR3 is TGTGCCAGTACCCCCAAGCAGTACTTC.